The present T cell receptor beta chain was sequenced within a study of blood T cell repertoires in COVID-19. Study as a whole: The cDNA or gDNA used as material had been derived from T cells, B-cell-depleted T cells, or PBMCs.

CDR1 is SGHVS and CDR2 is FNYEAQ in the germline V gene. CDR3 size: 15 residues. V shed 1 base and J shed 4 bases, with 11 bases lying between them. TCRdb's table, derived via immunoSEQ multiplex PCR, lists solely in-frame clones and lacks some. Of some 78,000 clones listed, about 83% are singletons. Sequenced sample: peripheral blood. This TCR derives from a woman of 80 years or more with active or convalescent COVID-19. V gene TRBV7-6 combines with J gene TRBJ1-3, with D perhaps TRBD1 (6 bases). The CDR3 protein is CASSLDQGGGNTIYF. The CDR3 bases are TGTGCCAGCAGCTTAGACCAAGGGGGAGGAAACACCATATATTTT.